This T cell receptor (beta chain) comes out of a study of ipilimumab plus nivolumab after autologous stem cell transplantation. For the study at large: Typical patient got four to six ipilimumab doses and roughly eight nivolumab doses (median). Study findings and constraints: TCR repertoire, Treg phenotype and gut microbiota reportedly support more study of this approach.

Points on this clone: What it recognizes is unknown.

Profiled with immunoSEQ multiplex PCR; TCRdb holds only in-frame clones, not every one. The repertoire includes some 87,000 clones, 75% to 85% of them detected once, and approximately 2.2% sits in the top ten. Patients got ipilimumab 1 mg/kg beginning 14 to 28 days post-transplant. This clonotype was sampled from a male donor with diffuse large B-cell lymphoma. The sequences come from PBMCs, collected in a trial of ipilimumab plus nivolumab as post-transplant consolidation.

DNA for the CDR3: TGTGCCAGCAGTTACTCGAACGGGAGGGAAGGCTACACCTTC. It yields the protein CASSYSNGREGYTF. V and J are TRBV6-5 and TRBJ1-2; D not certain. This CDR3 region has 14 residues. Trimming took 0 bases from V and 8 from J, leaving 13 bases between them. Germline-derived CDR1 and CDR2 are MNHEY and SVGAGI.